This TCR beta chain was profiled in a study of T cell responses to AZD1222 COVID-19 vaccine. Libraries were prepared by immunoSEQ multiplex PCR; TCRdb keeps only in-frame clonotypes and omits some of them. The sample lists 100,000 to 150,000 clones, 80% to 95% occurring once. Study findings and constraints: Spike-specific TCR breadth and depth were elevated following two AZD1222 doses.

About this clone: Its antigen is not identified.

The germline V gene has CDR1 SEHNR and CDR2 FQNEAQ (reference sequence). Trimming cost V 1 base and J 8 bases; bases outside gene matches: 9. CDR3 length: 17 residues. The sample in question was peripheral blood, obtained on day 0 of AZD1222 vaccination. This clonotype originated in an adult in good health. The chain couples TRBV7-9 to TRBJ2-2; the match to TRBD2 covers 11 bases. This chain's CDR3 is CASSLERLAGTSGELFF. The DNA for the CDR3 is TGTGCCAGCAGCTTAGAGCGACTAGCGGGAACCTCGGGGGAGCTGTTTTTT.